The rows below give T cell receptor beta chains drawn from one sample of a study of shared clonotypes between healthy human individuals. TCRdb keeps only in-frame clones here, not all; method: immunoSEQ multiplex PCR. Altogether some 92,000 clones are present, less than 60% being singletons, with the ten largest covering about 16%. Sequenced input: PBMCs. The origin of the receptors is a woman in her forties in good health. Some clones in this sample may be carry-over from other donors' samples. Each CDR3 is given with its conserved first and last residue. The D gene is left open where the match is weak. Clone size is stated in some rows and not others, as once, few, many or a class when expanded.

J: TRBJ2-7; V: TRBV5-1; D: TRBD2; size: many; CDR3: CASSAGLAGPYEQYF; DNA: TGCGCCAGCAGCGCCGGACTAGCGGGACCCTACGAGCAGTACTTC
J: TRBJ2-1; V: TRBV7-2; D: .; size: .; CDR3: CASSLPTTRGRFF; DNA: TGTGCCAGCAGCTTACCCACGACCCGAGGTCGGTTCTTC
J: TRBJ2-7; V: TRBV6-1; D: TRBD1; size: .; CDR3: CASSSPGQSNYEQYF; DNA: TGTGCCAGCAGTTCTCCGGGACAGTCGAACTACGAGCAGTACTTC
J: TRBJ2-1; V: TRBV7-9; D: .; size: many; CDR3: CASSSTGPYNEQFF; DNA: TGTGCCAGCAGCTCTACAGGGCCCTACAATGAGCAGTTCTTC
J: TRBJ1-5; V: TRBV6-1; D: TRBD1; size: many; CDR3: CASSLGQVGNQPQHF; DNA: TGTGCCAGCAGCCTAGGACAGGTCGGCAATCAGCCCCAGCATTTT
J: TRBJ1-4; V: TRBV27; D: TRBD1; size: many; CDR3: CASSTRDRGLGEKLFF; DNA: TGTGCCAGCAGTACGCGGGACAGGGGGCTTGGTGAAAAACTGTTTTTT
J: TRBJ1-1; V: TRBV28; D: .; size: many; CDR3: CASSWENTEAFF; DNA: TGTGCCAGCAGTTGGGAGAACACTGAAGCTTTCTTT
J: TRBJ2-1; V: TRBV28; D: .; size: .; CDR3: CASSGAGGAYNEQFF; DNA: TGTGCCAGCAGTGGAGCTGGGGGCGCTTACAATGAGCAGTTCTTC
J: TRBJ1-4; V: TRBV7-8; D: .; size: .; CDR3: CASSLLGEKLFF; DNA: TGTGCCAGCAGCCTACTCGGTGAAAAACTGTTTTTT
J: TRBJ1-2; V: TRBV4-3; D: .; size: .; CDR3: CASSQDWGVGYTF; DNA: TGCGCCAGCAGCCAAGATTGGGGGGTTGGCTACACCTTC
J: TRBJ2-1; V: TRBV5-1; D: .; size: .; CDR3: CASSLGLNEQFF; DNA: TGCGCCAGCAGCTTGGGCCTCAATGAGCAGTTCTTC
J: TRBJ1-5; V: TRBV7-3; D: TRBD1; size: many; CDR3: CASRTQGAIDQPQHF; DNA: TGTGCCAGCAGAACACAGGGGGCGATTGATCAGCCCCAGCATTTT
J: TRBJ1-2; V: TRBV4-1; D: TRBD1; size: .; CDR3: CASSQAPDRGSGGYTF; DNA: TGCGCCAGCAGCCAAGCCCCCGACAGGGGGTCGGGCGGCTACACCTTC
J: TRBJ2-7; V: TRBV5-1; D: TRBD1; size: .; CDR3: CASSLSGQASYEQYF; DNA: TGCGCCAGCAGCTTGTCCGGACAGGCATCCTACGAGCAGTACTTC
J: TRBJ2-1; V: TRBV27; D: .; size: many; CDR3: CASSSKEYNEQFF; DNA: TGTGCCAGCAGTTCCAAAGAATACAATGAGCAGTTCTTC
J: TRBJ1-1; V: TRBV10-3; D: .; size: many; CDR3: CAIRNAGEAFF; DNA: TGTGCCATCAGAAACGCAGGAGAAGCTTTCTTT
J: TRBJ2-5; V: TRBV6-1; D: .; size: .; CDR3: CASSLTLRETQYF; DNA: TGTGCCAGCAGTTTAACGCTCCGGGAGACCCAGTACTTC
J: TRBJ1-4; V: TRBV30; D: .; size: many; CDR3: CAWTGGDHEKLFF; DNA: TGTGCCTGGACAGGCGGAGATCATGAAAAACTGTTTTTT
J: TRBJ2-7; V: TRBV27; D: .; size: few; CDR3: CASSLSKNYEQYF; DNA: TGTGCCAGCAGTTTATCGAAGAACTACGAGCAGTACTTC
J: TRBJ2-4; V: TRBV7-6; D: TRBD2; size: many; CDR3: CASSLGGLAGVAKNIQYF; DNA: TGTGCCAGCAGCTTAGGGGGACTAGCGGGAGTAGCCAAAAACATTCAGTACTTC
J: TRBJ2-7; V: TRBV15; D: .; size: .; CDR3: CATSRTSRTLIDEQYF; DNA: TGTGCCACCAGCAGAACATCACGGACCTTGATCGACGAGCAGTACTTC
J: TRBJ2-7; V: TRBV28; D: .; size: .; CDR3: CASSIRVSPYEQYF; DNA: TGTGCCAGCAGTATCCGGGTCTCGCCCTACGAGCAGTACTTC